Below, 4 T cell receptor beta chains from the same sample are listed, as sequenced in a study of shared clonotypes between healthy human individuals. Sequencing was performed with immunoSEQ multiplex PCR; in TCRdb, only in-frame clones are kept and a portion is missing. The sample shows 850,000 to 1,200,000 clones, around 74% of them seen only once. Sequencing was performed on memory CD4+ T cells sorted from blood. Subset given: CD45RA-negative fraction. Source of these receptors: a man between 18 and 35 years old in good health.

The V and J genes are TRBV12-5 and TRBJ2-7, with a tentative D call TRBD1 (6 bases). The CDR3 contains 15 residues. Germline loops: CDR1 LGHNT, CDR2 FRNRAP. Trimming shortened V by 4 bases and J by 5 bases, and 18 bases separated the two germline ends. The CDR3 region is CASGSSPKQGNEQYF. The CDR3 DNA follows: TGTGCTAGTGGTTCGAGTCCTAAACAGGGAAACGAGCAGTACTTC. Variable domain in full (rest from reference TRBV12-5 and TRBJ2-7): DARVTQTPRHKVTEMGQEVTMRCQPILGHNTVFWYRQTMMQGLELLAYFRNRAPLDDSGMPKDRFSAEMPDATLATLKIQPSEPRDSAVYFCASGSSPKQGNEQYFGPGTRLTVT.

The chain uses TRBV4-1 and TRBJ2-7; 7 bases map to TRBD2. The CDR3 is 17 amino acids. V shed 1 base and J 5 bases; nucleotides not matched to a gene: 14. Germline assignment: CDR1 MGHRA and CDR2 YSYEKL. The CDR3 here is CASSQGFLTGGSHEQYF. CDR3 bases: TGCGCCAGCAGCCAAGGTTTCCTTACCGGGGGGAGTCACGAGCAGTACTTC.

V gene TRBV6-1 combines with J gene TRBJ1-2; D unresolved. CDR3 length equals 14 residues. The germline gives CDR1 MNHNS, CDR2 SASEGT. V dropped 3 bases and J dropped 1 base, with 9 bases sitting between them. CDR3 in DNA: TGTGCCAGCAGTGAGGGCGGATATAACTATGGCTACACCTTC. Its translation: CASSEGGYNYGYTF.

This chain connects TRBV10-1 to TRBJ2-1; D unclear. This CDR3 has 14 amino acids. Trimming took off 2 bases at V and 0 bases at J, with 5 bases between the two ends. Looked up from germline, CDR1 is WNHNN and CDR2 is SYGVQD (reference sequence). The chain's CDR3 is CASSERSSYNEQFF. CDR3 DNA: TGCGCCAGCAGTGAGAGGAGCTCCTACAATGAGCAGTTCTTC.